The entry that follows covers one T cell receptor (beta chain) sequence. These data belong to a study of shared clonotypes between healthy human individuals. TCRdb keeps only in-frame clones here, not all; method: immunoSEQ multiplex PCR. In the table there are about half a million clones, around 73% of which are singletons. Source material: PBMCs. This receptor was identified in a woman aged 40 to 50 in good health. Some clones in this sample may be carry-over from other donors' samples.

The CDR3 DNA reads TGTGCCAGCAGCTCTAGCGGGAGGGGGCTCAATGAGCAGTTCTTC. This sequence encodes CASSSSGRGLNEQFF. The J gene is TRBJ2-1, the V gene TRBV13; 12 bases are a match to TRBD2. V lost 4 bases, J lost 6 bases, and 4 bases stayed unmatched. This CDR3 has 15 residues. CDR1 and CDR2 (germline): PRHDT, FYEKMQ (reference sequence).